The clone carrying this T cell receptor (beta chain) was found many times. Its antigen is still unknown. TCRdb reprocessed the reads with MiXCR, giving one entry per CDR3 protein. Of 400,000 to 550,000 distinct CDR3 sequences in the sample, around 10% were seen once. The data originate from a study of T cell repertoires in cytomegalovirus infection. General observations from the study: Frequencies of public TCR beta families were cumulated, and this identified carriers of CMV plus the relevant HLA.

Trimming cost V 11 bases and J 2 bases, with 14 bases left between them. CDR3 size: 13 residues. Germline V CDR1 and CDR2: MNHEY, SVGAGI. The gene calls are TRBV6-5 and TRBJ2-3, with D possibly called TRBD1 or TRBD2 (6 bases each). Specimen: PBMCs. This sequence originates from a human donor in good health (CMV status not recorded). Some clones in this sample may be carry-over from other donors' samples. The CDR3 region is CAVRRDTTDTQYF. The DNA for the CDR3 is TGTGCCGTCCGGCGGGACACCACAGATACGCAGTATTTT.